What follows is one T cell receptor (beta chain) and its context. Its specificity is unknown. The source of the sample is a study of T cells in tuberculosis. As for the study in general: In South Africa, adults with active tuberculosis were compared with IGRA-negative and latently infected IGRA-positive adolescents.

Using immunoSEQ multiplex PCR, the repertoire was profiled, and TCRdb retains in-frame clones only, with some absent. The repertoire includes tens of thousands of clones, about 94% of them detected once, and approximately 7.5% sits in the top ten. Trimming removed 5 bases at V and 2 bases at J, with 13 bases between. Germline V lookup: CDR1 SGHDN, CDR2 FVKESK. The CDR3 totals 14 residues. Findings of the study overall: Shorter CDR3-alpha in active tuberculosis partly drove smaller distances.

The TCR sequence derives from a donor between 10 and 35 years old with latent tuberculosis or without tuberculosis infection. Sequenced sample: PBMCs. The chain combines TRBV14 with TRBJ2-7; D perhaps matches TRBD1 (7 bases). CDR3 in amino acids: CASSAGGLAYEQYF. For the CDR3, the DNA is TGTGCCAGCAGCGCAGGGGGGCTTGCCTACGAGCAGTACTTC. The full variable domain, in which reference TRBV14 and TRBJ2-7 provide the parts outside the CDR3, is EAGVTQFPSHSVIEKGQTVTLRCDPISGHDNLYWYRRVMGKEIKFLLHFVKESKQDESGMPNNRFLAERTGGTYSTLKVQPAELEDSGVYFCASSAGGLAYEQYFGPGTRLTVT.